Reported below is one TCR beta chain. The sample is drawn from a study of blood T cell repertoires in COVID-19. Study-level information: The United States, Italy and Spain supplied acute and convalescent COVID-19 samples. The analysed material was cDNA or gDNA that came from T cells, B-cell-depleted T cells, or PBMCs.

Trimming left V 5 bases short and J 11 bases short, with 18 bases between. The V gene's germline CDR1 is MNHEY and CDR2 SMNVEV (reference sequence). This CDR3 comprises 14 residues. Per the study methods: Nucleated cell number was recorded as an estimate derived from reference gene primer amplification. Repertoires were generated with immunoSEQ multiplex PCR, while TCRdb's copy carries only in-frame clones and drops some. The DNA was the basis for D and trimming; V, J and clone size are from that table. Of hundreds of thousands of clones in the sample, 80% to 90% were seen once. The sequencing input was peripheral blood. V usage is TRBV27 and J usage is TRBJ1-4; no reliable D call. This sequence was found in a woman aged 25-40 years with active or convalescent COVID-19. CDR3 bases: TGTGCCAGCAGTCGACCGGCCGACTGGCCGAAACTGTTTTTT. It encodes CASSRPADWPKLFF. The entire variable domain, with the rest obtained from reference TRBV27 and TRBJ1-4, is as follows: EAQVTQNPRYLITVTGKKLTVTCSQNMNHEYMSWYRQDPGLGLRQIYYSMNVEVTDKGDVPEGYKVSRKEKRNFPLILESPSPNQTSLYFCASSRPADWPKLFFGSGTQLSVL.